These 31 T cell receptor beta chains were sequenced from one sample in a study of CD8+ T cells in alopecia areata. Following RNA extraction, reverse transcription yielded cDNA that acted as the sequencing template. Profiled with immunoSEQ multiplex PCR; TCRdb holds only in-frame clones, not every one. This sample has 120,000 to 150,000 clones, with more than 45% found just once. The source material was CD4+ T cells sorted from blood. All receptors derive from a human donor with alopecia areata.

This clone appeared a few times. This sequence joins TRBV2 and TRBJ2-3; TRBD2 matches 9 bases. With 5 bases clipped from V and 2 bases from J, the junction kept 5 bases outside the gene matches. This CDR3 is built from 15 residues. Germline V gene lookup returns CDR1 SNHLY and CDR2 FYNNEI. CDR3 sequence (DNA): TGTGCCAGCAGTTTAGCGGGAGTCCCCACAGATACGCAGTATTTT. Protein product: CASSLAGVPTDTQYF.

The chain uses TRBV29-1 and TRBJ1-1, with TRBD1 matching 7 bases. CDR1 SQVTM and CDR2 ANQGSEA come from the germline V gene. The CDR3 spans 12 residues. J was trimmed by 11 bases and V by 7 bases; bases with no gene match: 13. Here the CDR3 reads CSGGRQGGLAFF. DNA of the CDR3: TGCAGCGGGGGGCGGCAGGGGGGATTGGCTTTCTTT.

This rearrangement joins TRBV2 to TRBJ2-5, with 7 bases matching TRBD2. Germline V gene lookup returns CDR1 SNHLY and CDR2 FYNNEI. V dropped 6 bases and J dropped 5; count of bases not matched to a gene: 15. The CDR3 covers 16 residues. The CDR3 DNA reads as TGTGCCAGCAGCCCCAACGGGGGGAATCCCGAGGAGACCCAGTACTTC. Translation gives CASSPNGGNPEETQYF.

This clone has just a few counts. This chain's CDR3 is CASSQAGMDQPQHF. CDR3 nucleotides: TGTGCCAGCAGCCAAGCCGGGATGGATCAGCCCCAGCATTTT. The chain combines TRBV14 with TRBJ1-5; D not certain. The CDR3 totals 14 residues. The germline gives CDR1 SGHDN, CDR2 FVKESK. V was trimmed by 1 base and J by 5 bases, leaving 9 bases between them. The complete variable domain, with remaining parts taken from reference TRBV14 and TRBJ1-5, reads EAGVTQFPSHSVIEKGQTVTLRCDPISGHDNLYWYRRVMGKEIKFLLHFVKESKQDESGMPNNRFLAERTGGTYSTLKVQPAELEDSGVYFCASSQAGMDQPQHFGDGTRLSIL.

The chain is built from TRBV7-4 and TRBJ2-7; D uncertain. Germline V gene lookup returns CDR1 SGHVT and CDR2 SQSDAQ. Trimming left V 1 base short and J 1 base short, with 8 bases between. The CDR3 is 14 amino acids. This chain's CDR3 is CASSLEGRSYEQYF. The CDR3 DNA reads TGTGCCAGCAGCTTAGAAGGCAGATCCTACGAGCAGTACTTC.

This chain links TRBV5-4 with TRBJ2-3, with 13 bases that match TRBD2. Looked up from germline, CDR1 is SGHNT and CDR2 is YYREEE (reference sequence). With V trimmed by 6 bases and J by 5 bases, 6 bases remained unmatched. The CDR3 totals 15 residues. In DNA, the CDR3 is TGTGCCAGCAAGCAACTAGCGGGAGGGTTAGATACGCAGTATTTT. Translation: CASKQLAGGLDTQYF.

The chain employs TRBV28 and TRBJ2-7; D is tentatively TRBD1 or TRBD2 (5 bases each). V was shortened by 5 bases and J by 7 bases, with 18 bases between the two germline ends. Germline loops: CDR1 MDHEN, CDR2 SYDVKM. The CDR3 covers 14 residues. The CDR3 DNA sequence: TGTGCCAGCAGTCCGGGACCAGCGGCGGAGGAGCAGTACTTC. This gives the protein CASSPGPAAEEQYF.

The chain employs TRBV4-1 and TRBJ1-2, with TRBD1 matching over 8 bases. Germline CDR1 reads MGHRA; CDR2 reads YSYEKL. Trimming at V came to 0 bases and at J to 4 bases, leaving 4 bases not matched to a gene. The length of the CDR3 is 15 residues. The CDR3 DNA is TGCGCCAGCAGCCAAGATCGAGGACAGGGCTATGGCTACACCTTC. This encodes CASSQDRGQGYGYTF.

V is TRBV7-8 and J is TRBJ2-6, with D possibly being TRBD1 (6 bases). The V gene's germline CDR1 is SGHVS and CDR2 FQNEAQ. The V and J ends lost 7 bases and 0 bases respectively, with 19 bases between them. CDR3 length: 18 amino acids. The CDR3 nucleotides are TGTGCCAGCACCCTAAGCTCAGGACAGATCTCTGGGGCCAACGTCCTGACTTTC. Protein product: CASTLSSGQISGANVLTF.

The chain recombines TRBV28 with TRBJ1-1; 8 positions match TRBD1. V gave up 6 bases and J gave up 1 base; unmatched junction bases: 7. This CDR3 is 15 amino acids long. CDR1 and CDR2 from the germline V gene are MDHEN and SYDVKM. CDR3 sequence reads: CASRAGGEGNTEAFF. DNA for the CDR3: TGTGCCAGCAGGGCAGGGGGCGAGGGGAACACTGAAGCTTTCTTT. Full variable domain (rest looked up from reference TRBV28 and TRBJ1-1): DVKVTQSSRYLVKRTGEKVFLECVQDMDHENMFWYRQDPGLGLRLIYFSYDVKMKEKGDIPEGYSVSREKKERFSLILESASTNQTSMYLCASRAGGEGNTEAFFGQGTRLTVV.

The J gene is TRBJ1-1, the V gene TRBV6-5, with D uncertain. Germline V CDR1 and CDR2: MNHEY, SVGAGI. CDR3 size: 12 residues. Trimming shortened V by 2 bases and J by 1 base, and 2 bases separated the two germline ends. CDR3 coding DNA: TGTGCCAGCAGTTACAGGAACACTGAAGCTTTCTTT. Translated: CASSYRNTEAFF.

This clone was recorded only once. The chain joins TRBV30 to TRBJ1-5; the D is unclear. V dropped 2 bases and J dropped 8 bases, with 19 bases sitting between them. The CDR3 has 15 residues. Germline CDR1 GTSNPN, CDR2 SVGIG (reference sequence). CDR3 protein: CAWSSPLAGREPQHF. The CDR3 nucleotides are TGTGCCTGGAGTTCTCCTCTCGCGGGTAGGGAGCCCCAGCATTTT.

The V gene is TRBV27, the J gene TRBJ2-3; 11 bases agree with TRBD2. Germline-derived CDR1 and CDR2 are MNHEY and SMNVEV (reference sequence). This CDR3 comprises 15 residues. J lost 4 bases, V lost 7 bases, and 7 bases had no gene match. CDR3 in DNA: TGTGCCAGCACCTACGGACTAGCGGGCCCAGATACGCAGTATTTT. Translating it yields CASTYGLAGPDTQYF.

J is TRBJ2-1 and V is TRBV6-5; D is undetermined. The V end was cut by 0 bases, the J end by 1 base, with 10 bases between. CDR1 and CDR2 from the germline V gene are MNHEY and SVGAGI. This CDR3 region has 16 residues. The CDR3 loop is CASSYSKGISYNEQFF. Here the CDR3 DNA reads TGTGCCAGCAGTTACTCGAAGGGTATATCCTACAATGAGCAGTTCTTC.

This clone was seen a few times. CDR3 sequence reads: CASVTEMNTEAFF. The CDR3, as DNA: TGTGCCAGCGTAACAGAAATGAACACTGAAGCTTTCTTT. V is TRBV2 and J is TRBJ1-1, with D unresolved. This CDR3 is 13 amino acids long. Trimming removed 8 bases from V and 0 bases from J, with 10 bases in between. CDR1 and CDR2 (germline): SNHLY, FYNNEI.

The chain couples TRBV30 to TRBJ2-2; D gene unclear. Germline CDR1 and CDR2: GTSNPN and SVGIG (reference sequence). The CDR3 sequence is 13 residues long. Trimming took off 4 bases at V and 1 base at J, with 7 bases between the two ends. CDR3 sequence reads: CAWTYRNTGELFF. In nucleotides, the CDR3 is TGTGCCTGGACATACAGGAACACCGGGGAGCTGTTTTTT.

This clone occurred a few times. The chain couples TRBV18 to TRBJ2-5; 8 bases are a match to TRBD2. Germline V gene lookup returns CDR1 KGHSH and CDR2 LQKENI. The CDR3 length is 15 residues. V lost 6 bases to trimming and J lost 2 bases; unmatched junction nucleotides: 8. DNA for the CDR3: TGTGCCAGCTCGCAACTAGCGGACGATCAAGAGACCCAGTACTTC. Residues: CASSQLADDQETQYF.

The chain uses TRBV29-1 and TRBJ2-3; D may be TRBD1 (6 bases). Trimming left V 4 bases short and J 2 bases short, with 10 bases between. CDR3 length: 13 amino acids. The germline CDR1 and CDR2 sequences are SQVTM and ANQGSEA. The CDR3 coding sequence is TGCAGCGTTGGACAGGCGATCACAGATACGCAGTATTTT. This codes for CSVGQAITDTQYF.

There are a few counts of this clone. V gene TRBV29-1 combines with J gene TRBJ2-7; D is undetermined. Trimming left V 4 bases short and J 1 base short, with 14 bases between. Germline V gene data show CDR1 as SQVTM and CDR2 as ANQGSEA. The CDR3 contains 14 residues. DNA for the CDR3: TGCAGCGTTGGAGACGTAAAGTCATCCTACGAGCAGTACTTC. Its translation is CSVGDVKSSYEQYF.

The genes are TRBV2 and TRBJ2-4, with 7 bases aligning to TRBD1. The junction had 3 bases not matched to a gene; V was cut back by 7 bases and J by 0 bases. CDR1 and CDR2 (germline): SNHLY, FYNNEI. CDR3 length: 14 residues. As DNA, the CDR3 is TGTGCCAGCACGACAGGGCTAGCCAAAAACATTCAGTACTTC. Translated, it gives CASTTGLAKNIQYF.

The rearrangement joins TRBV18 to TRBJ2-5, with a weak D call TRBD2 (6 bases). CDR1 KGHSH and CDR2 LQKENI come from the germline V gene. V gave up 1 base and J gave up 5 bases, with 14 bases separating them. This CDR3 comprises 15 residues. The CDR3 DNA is TGTGCCAGCTCACCACAGTTTCGGGGGTACGAGACCCAGTACTTC. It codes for CASSPQFRGYETQYF.

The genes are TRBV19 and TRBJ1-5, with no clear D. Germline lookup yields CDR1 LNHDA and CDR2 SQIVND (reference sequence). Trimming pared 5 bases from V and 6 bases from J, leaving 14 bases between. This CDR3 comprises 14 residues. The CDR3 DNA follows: TGTGCCAGTAGTTTAACGTCGCGGTTTCAGCCCCAGCATTTT. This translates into CASSLTSRFQPQHF.

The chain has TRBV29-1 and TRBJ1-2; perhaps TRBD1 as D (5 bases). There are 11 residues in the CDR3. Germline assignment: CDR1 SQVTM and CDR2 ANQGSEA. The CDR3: CTSDSPYGYTF. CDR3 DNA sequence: TGCACCTCCGACAGTCCTTATGGCTACACCTTC.

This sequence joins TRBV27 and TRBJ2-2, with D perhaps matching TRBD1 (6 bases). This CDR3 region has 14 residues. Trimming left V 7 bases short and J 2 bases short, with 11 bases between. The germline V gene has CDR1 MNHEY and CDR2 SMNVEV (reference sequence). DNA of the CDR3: TGTGCCAGCATCCGGACAGCTAACACCGGGGAGCTGTTTTTT. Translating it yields CASIRTANTGELFF.

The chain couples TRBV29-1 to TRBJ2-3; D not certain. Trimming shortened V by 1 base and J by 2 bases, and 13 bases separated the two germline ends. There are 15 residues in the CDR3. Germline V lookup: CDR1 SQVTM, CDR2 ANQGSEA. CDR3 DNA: TGCAGCGTTGAAGGCCTAGTAGGTAACACAGATACGCAGTATTTT. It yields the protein CSVEGLVGNTDTQYF.

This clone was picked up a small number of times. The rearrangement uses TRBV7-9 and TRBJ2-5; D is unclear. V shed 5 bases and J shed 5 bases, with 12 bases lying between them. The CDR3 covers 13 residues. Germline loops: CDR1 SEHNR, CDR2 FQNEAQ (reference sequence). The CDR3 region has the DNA TGTGCCAGCAGCGATGCTCCTGGGGAGACCCAGTACTTC. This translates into CASSDAPGETQYF.

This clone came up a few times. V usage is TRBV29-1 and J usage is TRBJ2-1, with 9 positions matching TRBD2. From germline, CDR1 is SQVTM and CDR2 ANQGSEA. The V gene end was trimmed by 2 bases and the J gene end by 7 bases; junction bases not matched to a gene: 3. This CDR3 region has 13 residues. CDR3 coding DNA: TGCAGCGTTGAACCGAGCGGGAGGAATGAGCAGTTCTTC. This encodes CSVEPSGRNEQFF.

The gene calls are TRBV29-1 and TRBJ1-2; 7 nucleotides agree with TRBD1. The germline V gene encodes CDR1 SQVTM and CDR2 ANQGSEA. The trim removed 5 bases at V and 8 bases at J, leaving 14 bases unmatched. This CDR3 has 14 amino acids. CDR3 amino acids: CSVWSSDRRLGYTF. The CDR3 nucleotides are TGCAGCGTTTGGTCATCGGACAGGCGGCTGGGCTACACCTTC.

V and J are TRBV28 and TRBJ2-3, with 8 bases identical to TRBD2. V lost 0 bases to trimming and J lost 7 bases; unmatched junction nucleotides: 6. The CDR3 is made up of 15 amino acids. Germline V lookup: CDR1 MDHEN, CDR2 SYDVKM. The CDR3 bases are TGTGCCAGCAGTTTATGGGCTAGCGGGTCGAATACGCAGTATTTT. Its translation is CASSLWASGSNTQYF.

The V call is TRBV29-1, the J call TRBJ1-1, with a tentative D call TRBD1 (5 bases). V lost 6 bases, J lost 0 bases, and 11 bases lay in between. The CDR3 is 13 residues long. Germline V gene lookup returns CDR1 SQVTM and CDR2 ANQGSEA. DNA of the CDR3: TGCAGCGTCAAAACAGGTTTGAACACTGAAGCTTTCTTT. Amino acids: CSVKTGLNTEAFF.

This chain's CDR3 is CASQDRSYEQYF. Written as DNA, the CDR3 is TGTGCCAGTCAGGACAGGTCCTACGAGCAGTACTTC. V is TRBV25-1 and J is TRBJ2-7, with 7 bases aligning to TRBD1. This CDR3 comprises 12 residues. The ends lost 9 bases at V and 1 base at J; junction bases unmatched: 3. CDR1 is MGHDK, CDR2 SYGVNS, per germline.